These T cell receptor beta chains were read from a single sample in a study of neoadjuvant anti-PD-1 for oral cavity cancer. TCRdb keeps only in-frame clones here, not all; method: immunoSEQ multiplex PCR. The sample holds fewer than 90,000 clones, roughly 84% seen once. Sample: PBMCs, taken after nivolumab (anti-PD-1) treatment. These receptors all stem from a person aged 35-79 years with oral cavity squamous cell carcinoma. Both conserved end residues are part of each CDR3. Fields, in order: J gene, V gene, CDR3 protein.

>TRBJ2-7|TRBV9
CASSVGSNTYEQYF
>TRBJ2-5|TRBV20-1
CSARDNVDQYF
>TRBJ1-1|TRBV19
CASSQGPNTEAFF
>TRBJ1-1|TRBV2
CASRVGRSTEAFF
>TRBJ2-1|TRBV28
CASSLSREQFF
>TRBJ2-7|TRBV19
CASSIDRSGKTYEQYF
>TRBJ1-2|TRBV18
CASSRDRGQGYTF
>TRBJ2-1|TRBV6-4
CASSDSDNNEQFF
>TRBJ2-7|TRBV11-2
CASSPLGDYEQYF
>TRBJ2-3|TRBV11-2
CASSLGPGGGTDTQYF
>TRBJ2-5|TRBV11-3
CASSLEGDTGPRKIVKTQYF
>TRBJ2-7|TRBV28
CASTTSYEQYF
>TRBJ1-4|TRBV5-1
CASSLDTLGREKLFF
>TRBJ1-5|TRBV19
CASIPRGSSNQPQHF
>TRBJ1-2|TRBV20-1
CSATQEGYTF
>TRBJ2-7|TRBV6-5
CASSAYTGLEQYF
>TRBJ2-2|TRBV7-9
CASSPNPGQGPANTGELFF
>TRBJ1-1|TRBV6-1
CASSEIGAEAFF
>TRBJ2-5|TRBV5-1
CASSTSGTAQETQYF
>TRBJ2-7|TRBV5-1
CASSPGAGEMYEQYF
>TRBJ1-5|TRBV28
CASSLLPTGSGYSNQPQHF
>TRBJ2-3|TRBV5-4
CASSSFGITDTQYF
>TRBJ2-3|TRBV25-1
CASQGVDTQYF
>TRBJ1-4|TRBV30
CAWTLQRGKLFF
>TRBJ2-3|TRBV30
CAWLAGNTDTQYF
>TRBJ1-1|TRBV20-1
CSARPRSEAFF
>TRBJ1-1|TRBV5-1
CASSLFQGGSAEAFF
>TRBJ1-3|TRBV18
CASSSRSPPGTSGNTIYF
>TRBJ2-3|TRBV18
CASSPNSRDTQYF
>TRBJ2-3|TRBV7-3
CASSPRQGDTQYF
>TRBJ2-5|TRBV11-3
CASSLTGEKEYF
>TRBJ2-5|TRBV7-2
CASSEGAGPKETQYF
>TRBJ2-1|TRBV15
CATSRGQGRENEQFF
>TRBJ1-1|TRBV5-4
CASSTGQMNTEAFF
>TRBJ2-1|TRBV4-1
CASSQEARVASYNEQFF
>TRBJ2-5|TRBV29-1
CSVERLGGLQETQYF
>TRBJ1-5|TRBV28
CASSLRAGFNQPQHF
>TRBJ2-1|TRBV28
CASSPAGGGKGNEQFF
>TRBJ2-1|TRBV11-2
CASSQLTGGKFF
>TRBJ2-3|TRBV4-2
CASSRQDRGQYF
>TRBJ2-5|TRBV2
CASSDSLATPDETQYF
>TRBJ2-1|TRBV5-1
CASSLVSGTEGNEQFF
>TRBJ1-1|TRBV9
CASSGPDRGGNTEAFF
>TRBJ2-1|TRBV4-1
CASSQGDGSYNEQFF
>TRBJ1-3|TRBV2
CASSPILTSGNTIYF
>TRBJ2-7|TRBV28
CASSSQVDEQYF
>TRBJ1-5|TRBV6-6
CASSYGGQPQHF
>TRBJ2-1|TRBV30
CAWTSSTNFYSEQFF
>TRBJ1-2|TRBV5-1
CASSAQPGQVLGYTF
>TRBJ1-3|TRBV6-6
CASSYSGSPGNTIYF
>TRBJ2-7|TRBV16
CASSQFIPESSYEQYF
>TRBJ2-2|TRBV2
CASSAQGRWPSNTGELFF
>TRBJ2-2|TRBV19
CATQGQGGVGELFF